The 25 T cell receptor beta chains below were found in one sample sequenced in a study of shared clonotypes between healthy human individuals. Libraries were prepared by immunoSEQ multiplex PCR; TCRdb keeps only in-frame clonotypes and omits some of them. The sample carries about 480,000 clones, 75% to 85% recorded once. What was sequenced was PBMCs. The receptors come from a woman aged 40 to 55 in good health. Some clones in this sample may be carry-over from other donors' samples.

V and J are TRBV4-2 and TRBJ2-3; TRBD2 matches 7 bases. This CDR3 has 16 amino acids. J was trimmed by 1 base and V by 0 bases; bases with no gene match: 4. CDR1 and CDR2 from the germline V gene are LGHNA and YNFKEQ. The chain's CDR3 is CASSQEASGGTDTQYF. Written as DNA, the CDR3 is TGTGCCAGCAGCCAAGAAGCCAGCGGGGGCACAGATACGCAGTATTTT.

On this clone itself: Sequence at one end of the junction differs from germline and may be a read error. The chain joins TRBV10-1 to TRBJ2-1; possibly TRBD2 for D (5 bases). Per the germline V gene, CDR1 is WNHNN and CDR2 is SYGVQD (reference sequence). This CDR3 region has 14 residues. In DNA, the CDR3 is TGCGCCAGTAGTGGTGGGAGTCCCTACAATGAGCAGTTCTTC. Translation: CASSGGSPYNEQFF.

This clone was seen more than once but under ten times. The chain combines TRBV18 with TRBJ2-3, with a tentative D call TRBD2 (5 bases). Trimming shortened V by 7 bases and J by 0 bases, and 11 bases separated the two germline ends. The CDR3 has 14 amino acids. The germline V gene encodes CDR1 KGHSH and CDR2 LQKENI. The CDR3 nucleotides are TGTGCCAGCTGGGCGGGCCTCAGCACAGATACGCAGTATTTT. Amino acid sequence: CASWAGLSTDTQYF.

The rearrangement joins TRBV6-5 to TRBJ2-6; D unresolved. Trimming removed 2 bases at V and 4 bases at J, with 6 bases between. Germline V gene sequence: CDR1 MNHEY, CDR2 SVGAGI. This CDR3 has 14 residues. Written as DNA, the CDR3 is TGTGCCAGCAGTTACACGGCCGGGGCCAACGTCCTGACTTTC. As protein: CASSYTAGANVLTF.

The chain has TRBV7-6 and TRBJ1-5, with D possibly being TRBD1 (6 bases). Trimming took 5 bases from V and 0 from J, leaving 14 bases between them. The germline gives CDR1 SGHVS, CDR2 FNYEAQ. CDR3 length: 16 amino acids. The CDR3 bases are TGTGCCAGCAGCACCAGGACAGAGTATAGCAATCAGCCCCAGCATTTT. This codes for CASSTRTEYSNQPQHF.

This chain connects TRBV19 to TRBJ2-7, with D perhaps TRBD1 (6 bases). Trimming took off 6 bases at V and 3 bases at J, with 15 bases between the two ends. Germline assignment: CDR1 LNHDA and CDR2 SQIVND (reference sequence). CDR3 size: 14 residues. The CDR3 here is CASRGPGHSYEQYF. The CDR3 DNA is TGTGCCAGTAGAGGGCCGGGACACAGCTACGAGCAGTACTTC.

This clone has more than one count but fewer than ten. V is TRBV10-2 and J is TRBJ2-1; D may match TRBD1 or TRBD2 (7 bases each). There are 13 residues in the CDR3. Per germline, CDR1 WSHSY and CDR2 SAAADI. Trimming removed 8 bases from V and 3 bases from J, with 11 bases in between. The CDR3 protein is CASQGGVYNEQFF. CDR3 nucleotide sequence: TGCGCCAGCCAGGGGGGGGTCTACAATGAGCAGTTCTTC.

This clone was found many times. The chain couples TRBV27 to TRBJ2-1, with D perhaps matching TRBD2 (6 bases). CDR3 length: 14 residues. Trimming took 3 bases from V and 2 from J, leaving 8 bases between them. The germline V gene has CDR1 MNHEY and CDR2 SMNVEV (reference sequence). CDR3: CASSFGGAYNEQFF. As DNA, the CDR3 is TGTGCCAGCAGTTTTGGAGGGGCCTACAATGAGCAGTTCTTC.

This chain uses TRBV10-3 with TRBJ2-1; 8 bases are shared with TRBD1. This CDR3 contains 17 residues. V gave up 6 bases and J gave up 0 bases; unmatched junction bases: 10. The germline V gene has CDR1 ENHRY and CDR2 SYGVKD. CDR3 nucleotide sequence: TGTGCCATCAGGACAGGGGAAAGGACGAGCTCCTACAATGAGCAGTTCTTC. This codes for CAIRTGERTSSYNEQFF.

The chain has TRBV10-1 and TRBJ2-1; D is ambiguous. Per the germline V gene, CDR1 is WNHNN and CDR2 is SYGVQD (reference sequence). V was cut by 0 bases and J by 4 bases, with 7 bases left in between. CDR3 length equals 14 residues. CDR3 nucleotides: TGCGCCAGCAGTGAGTCGGGCCCTTACAATGAGCAGTTCTTC. This encodes CASSESGPYNEQFF.

The rearrangement uses TRBV28 and TRBJ2-7, with 9 bases identical to TRBD1. J was trimmed by 7 bases and V by 5 bases; bases with no gene match: 3. Germline lookup yields CDR1 MDHEN and CDR2 SYDVKM. The CDR3 runs 12 residues. CDR3 DNA sequence: TGTGCCAGCAGTCCCGGGACAGGGGAGCAGTACTTC. This gives the protein CASSPGTGEQYF.

The rearrangement links TRBV5-8 to TRBJ2-3; unclear D gene. The CDR3 spans 15 residues. Germline V CDR1 and CDR2: SGHTS, YDEGEE. Trimming stripped 4 bases from V and 6 bases from J, with 18 bases between. This chain's CDR3 is CASSAGQADLDTQYF. In nucleotides, the CDR3 is TGTGCCAGCAGCGCCGGCCAGGCTGATTTGGATACGCAGTATTTT.

This chain uses TRBV27 with TRBJ2-7; D is undetermined. The V gene lost 6 bases and the J gene lost 8 bases, with 17 bases spanning the gap. CDR1 and CDR2 (germline): MNHEY, SMNVEV (reference sequence). The CDR3 is 13 residues long. The CDR3 region is CASSFGRISKQYF. The CDR3 region has the DNA TGTGCCAGCAGCTTTGGACGGATAAGTAAGCAGTACTTC.

This clone was picked up one time. A single base separates this from a much larger clone, so it may be a read error. The chain is built from TRBV29-1 and TRBJ2-1, with D possibly matching TRBD1 (5 bases). The CDR3 extends over 11 amino acids. CDR1 and CDR2 (germline): SQVTM, ANQGSEA. The CDR3: CSATGYNGQFF. Here the CDR3 DNA reads TGCAGCGCAACAGGTTACAATGGGCAGTTCTTC.

The rearrangement uses TRBV5-1 and TRBJ2-5, with no clear D. Per the germline V gene, CDR1 is SGHRS and CDR2 is YFSETQ. The CDR3 spans 14 residues. Trimming took off 6 bases at V and 3 bases at J, with 15 bases between the two ends. The CDR3 DNA sequence: TGCGCCAGCACCTCCCTCCGGCACAAAGAGACCCAGTACTTC. This gives the protein CASTSLRHKETQYF.

This clone was detected once. The chain uses TRBV27 and TRBJ2-3; 11 bases are shared with TRBD2. Germline CDR1 reads MNHEY; CDR2 reads SMNVEV (reference sequence). V was clipped by 7 bases and J by 4 bases; unmatched bases: 10. This CDR3 contains 16 residues. The CDR3 DNA reads TGTGCCAGCACCACCGGGGCACTAGCGGGAGCAGATACGCAGTATTTT. Protein: CASTTGALAGADTQYF.

This clone has a single count. The CDR3 spells CSVLGENTGELFF. The CDR3 coding sequence is TGCAGCGTCCTGGGGGAGAACACCGGGGAGCTGTTTTTT. The chain couples TRBV29-1 to TRBJ2-2; tentatively, D is TRBD1 or TRBD2 (5 bases each). V was clipped by 6 bases and J by 1 base, with 9 bases between them. The CDR3 is 13 residues long. The germline CDR1 and CDR2 sequences are SQVTM and ANQGSEA.

The chain links TRBV29-1 to TRBJ2-2; 13 nucleotides line up with TRBD2. V was clipped by 6 bases and J by 3 bases; unmatched bases: 1. This CDR3 has 14 amino acids. Germline values: CDR1 SQVTM, CDR2 ANQGSEA. CDR3 region: CSVGLAGDTGELFF. CDR3 nucleotides: TGCAGCGTCGGACTAGCGGGAGACACCGGGGAGCTGTTTTTT.

The chain combines TRBV18 with TRBJ1-3; tentatively, D is TRBD1 (5 bases). The CDR3 has 16 residues. Germline V lookup: CDR1 KGHSH, CDR2 LQKENI. Trimming stripped 3 bases from V and 2 bases from J, with 14 bases between. CDR3 sequence reads: CASSPAGQGAGNTIYF. The CDR3 nucleotides are TGTGCCAGCTCACCCGCCGGGCAGGGTGCTGGAAACACCATATATTTT.

A note on this clone: Within the sample, other DNA sequences also encode this same CDR3. The rearrangement uses TRBV7-3 and TRBJ2-1, with 8 bases identical to TRBD2. CDR1 and CDR2 from the germline V gene are SGHTA and FQGTGA. The V and J ends lost 5 bases and 10 bases, in that order; junction bases with no gene match: 1. This CDR3 has 11 residues. The CDR3: CASSAGGEQFF. In DNA form, the CDR3 reads TGTGCCAGCAGCGCGGGGGGCGAGCAGTTCTTC.

V is TRBV7-9 and J is TRBJ1-2; 7 positions match TRBD1. Germline loops: CDR1 SEHNR, CDR2 FQNEAQ (reference sequence). The CDR3 runs 14 residues. The V and J ends lost 5 bases and 2 bases, in that order; junction bases with no gene match: 5. Here the CDR3 DNA reads TGTGCCAGCAGCGCCGGACAGGTGAACTATGGCTACACCTTC. This sequence encodes CASSAGQVNYGYTF. Full variable domain (missing parts from reference TRBV7-9 and TRBJ1-2): DTGVSQNPRHKITKRGQNVTFRCDPISEHNRLYWYRQTLGQGPEFLTYFQNEAQLEKSRLLSDRFSAERPKGSFSTLEIQRTEQGDSAMYLCASSAGQVNYGYTFGSGTRLTVV.

This clone was observed a few times. This chain connects TRBV30 to TRBJ1-5; D is ambiguous. With 2 bases removed from V and 2 bases from J, the gap between germline ends came to 10 bases. Germline CDR1 GTSNPN, CDR2 SVGIG (reference sequence). This CDR3 comprises 14 residues. CDR3 coding DNA: TGTGCCTGGAGTCCAGGAGGTCGCAATCAGCCCCAGCATTTT. Translation gives CAWSPGGRNQPQHF.

The CDR3 coding sequence is TGTGCCAGCAGCTTTTTTCGAGGCGGGAATCAGCCCCAGCATTTT. It translates to CASSFFRGGNQPQHF. The chain carries TRBV5-8 and TRBJ1-5; D gene ambiguous. Per germline, CDR1 SGHTS and CDR2 YDEGEE. The CDR3 contains 15 residues. Trimming removed 2 bases from V and 4 bases from J, with 13 bases in between.

The V and J genes are TRBV13 and TRBJ2-1, with 12 bases aligning to TRBD2. CDR3 length: 16 residues. Trimming removed 5 bases from V and 5 bases from J; junction bases left unmatched: 7. Germline values: CDR1 PRHDT, CDR2 FYEKMQ (reference sequence). The chain's CDR3 is CASSIRLAGAHNEQFF. The CDR3, as DNA: TGTGCCAGCAGCATCCGACTAGCGGGAGCCCACAATGAGCAGTTCTTC.

This chain uses TRBV29-1 with TRBJ2-7; the match to TRBD1 covers 12 bases. With 6 bases clipped from V and 5 bases from J, the junction kept 8 bases outside the gene matches. This CDR3 contains 14 residues. The germline CDR1 and CDR2 sequences are SQVTM and ANQGSEA. CDR3 amino acids: CSVRGQGARDEQYF. The CDR3 DNA is TGCAGCGTGCGGGGACAGGGGGCGAGGGACGAGCAGTACTTC.